The clone carrying this T cell receptor beta chain was seen a handful of times. The sample belongs to a study of blood T cell repertoires in COVID-19. About the research overall: The study drew acute and convalescent COVID-19 samples from the United States, Italy and Spain. Sample material is recorded as cDNA or gDNA derived from T cells, B-cell-depleted T cells, or PBMCs.

CDR3 length: 12 amino acids. Trimming stripped 6 bases from V and 6 bases from J, with 9 bases between. The germline gives CDR1 SGHRS, CDR2 YFSETQ. In the authors' methods: Using reference gene primer amplification, nucleated cell counts were estimated. Data came from immunoSEQ multiplex PCR; TCRdb stores just in-frame clones and leaves some out. Clone size and the V and J calls come from that table; the DNA yielded D and trimming. The profile shows 100,000 to 150,000 clones, around 77% of them singletons. The TCR comes from a human donor in a cohort sampled during active COVID-19. This rearrangement joins TRBV5-1 to TRBJ2-2, with D maybe TRBD2 (5 bases). The sequencing input was peripheral blood. In DNA form, the CDR3 reads TGCGCCAGCACTTGGCGGGCCGGGGAGCTGTTTTTT. This encodes CASTWRAGELFF.